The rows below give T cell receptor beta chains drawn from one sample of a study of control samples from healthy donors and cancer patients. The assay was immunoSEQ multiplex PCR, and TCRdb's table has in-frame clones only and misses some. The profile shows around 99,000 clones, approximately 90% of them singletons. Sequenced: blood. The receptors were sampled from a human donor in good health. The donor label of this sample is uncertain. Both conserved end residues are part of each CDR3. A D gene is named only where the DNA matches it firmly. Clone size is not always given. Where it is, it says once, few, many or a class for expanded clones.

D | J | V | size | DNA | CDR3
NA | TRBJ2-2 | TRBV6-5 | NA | TGTGCCAGCGGTTTTTTTTCGGGTATGGTCGGGGAGCTGTTTTTT | CASGFFSGMVGELFF
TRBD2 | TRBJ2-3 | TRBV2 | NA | TGTGCCAGCAGTGAAAATAATATTTGGACTAGCGGGGAGGGAGATACGCAGTATTTT | CASSENNIWTSGEGDTQYF
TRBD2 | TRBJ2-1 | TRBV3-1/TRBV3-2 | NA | TGTGCCAGCAGCCAAGATGGGAGGGATTCCGGTGAGCAGTTCTTC | CASSQDGRDSGEQFF
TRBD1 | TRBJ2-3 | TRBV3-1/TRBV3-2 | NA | TGTGCCAGCAGCCAGGGACAGCGGAGCACAGATACGCAGTATTTT | CASSQGQRSTDTQYF
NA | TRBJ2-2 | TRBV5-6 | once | TGTGCCAGCAGCAGCTTGACCTCAGGCGCCGGGGAGCTGTTTTTT | CASSSLTSGAGELFF
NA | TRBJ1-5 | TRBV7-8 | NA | TGTGCCAGCAGCTACGGGGGTATAAGCAATCAGCCCCAGCATTTT | CASSYGGISNQPQHF
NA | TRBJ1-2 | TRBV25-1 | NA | TGTGCCAGCAGTGGTATCGGACAGTTGTATGGCTACACCTTC | CASSGIGQLYGYTF
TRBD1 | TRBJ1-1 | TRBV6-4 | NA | TGTGCCAGCAGCGCGACAGGGCGTACTGAAGCTTTCTTT | CASSATGRTEAFF
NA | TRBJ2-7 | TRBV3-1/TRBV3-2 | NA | TGTGCCAGCAGCCAAGCAGGGGAGGCCTACGAGCAGTACTTC | CASSQAGEAYEQYF
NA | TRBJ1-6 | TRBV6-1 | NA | TGTGCCAGCAGTGAGGTGGGAGCCTATTCACCCCTCCACTTT | CASSEVGAYSPLHF
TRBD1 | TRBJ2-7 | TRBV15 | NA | TGTGCCACCAGCTCGGGACAGGGGAGAAACGAGCAGTACTTC | CATSSGQGRNEQYF
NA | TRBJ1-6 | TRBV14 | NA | TGTGCCAGCAGCCATGGTTTGGGTCTTGGCAGGGTAAATTCACCCCTCCACTTT | CASSHGLGLGRVNSPLHF
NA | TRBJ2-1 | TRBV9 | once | TGTGCCAGCAGCGTAGCTACGTCGGGCGAGCAGTTCTTC | CASSVATSGEQFF
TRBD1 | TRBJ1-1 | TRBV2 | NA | TGTGCCAGTACAGGGGGCACTGAAGCTTTCTTT | CASTGGTEAFF
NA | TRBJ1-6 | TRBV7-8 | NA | TGTGCCAGCAGCTTATACGGAGGAAATTCACCCCTCCACTTT | CASSLYGGNSPLHF
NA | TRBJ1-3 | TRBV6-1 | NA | TGTGCCAGCAGTGAATTAGGGTCTTGGCGAAACACCATATATTTT | CASSELGSWRNTIYF
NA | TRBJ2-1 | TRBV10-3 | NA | TGTGCCATCAGCCTTTTCCAGGATTATGAGCAGTTCTTC | CAISLFQDYEQFF
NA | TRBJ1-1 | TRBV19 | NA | TGTGCCAGCATATCGGGCGAAAGGAACACTGAAGCTTTCTTT | CASISGERNTEAFF
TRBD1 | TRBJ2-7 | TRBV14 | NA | TGTGCCAGCAGAGGGACAGGGGGCAGGAACGAGCAGTACTTC | CASRGTGGRNEQYF
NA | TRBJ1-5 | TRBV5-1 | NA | TGCGCCAGCAGCTTGGTAGGGGCGAGGAATCAGCCCCAGCATTTT | CASSLVGARNQPQHF
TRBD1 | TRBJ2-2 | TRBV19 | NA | TGTGCCAGTAGTAGGACAGGGGGTTGGGGAACCGGGGAGCTGTTTTTT | CASSRTGGWGTGELFF
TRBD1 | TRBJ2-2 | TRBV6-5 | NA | TGTGCCACCCGCAGGGGGTCCACCGGGGAGCTGTTTTTT | CATRRGSTGELFF
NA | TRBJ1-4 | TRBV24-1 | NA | TGTGCCACCAGTGCCACAGATCGGGAAAAACTGTTTTTT | CATSATDREKLFF
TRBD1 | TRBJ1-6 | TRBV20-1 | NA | TGCAGTGCTAGTGACAGGGGCTATAATTCACCCCTCCACTTT | CSASDRGYNSPLHF
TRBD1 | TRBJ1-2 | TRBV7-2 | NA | TGTGCCAGCAGCTTATCCCTGACAGGGGCCAGTGGCTACACCTTC | CASSLSLTGASGYTF
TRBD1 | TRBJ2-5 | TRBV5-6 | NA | TGTGCCAGCTACTCGACATGGACAGGGGAAGAGACCCAGTACTTC | CASYSTWTGEETQYF
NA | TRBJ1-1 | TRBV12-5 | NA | TGTGCTAGTGGTTTGGTAACTTCTGGGAACACTGAAGCTTTCTTT | CASGLVTSGNTEAFF
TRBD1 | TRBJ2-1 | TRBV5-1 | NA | TGCGCCAGCAGCAGTGGGACAGGGGATCACAATGAGCAGTTCTTC | CASSSGTGDHNEQFF
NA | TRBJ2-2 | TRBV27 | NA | TGTGCCAGCAGTAGGGGGTGGCAGGGGTTGGACACCGGGGAGCTGTTTTTT | CASSRGWQGLDTGELFF
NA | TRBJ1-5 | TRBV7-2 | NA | TGTGCCAGCAGTCGTACAGGGTTAAATCAGCCCCAGCATTTT | CASSRTGLNQPQHF
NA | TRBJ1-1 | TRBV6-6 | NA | TGTGCCAGCAACCCCGGGACGTCGAACACTGAAGCTTTCTTT | CASNPGTSNTEAFF
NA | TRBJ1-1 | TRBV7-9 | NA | TGTGCCAGCAGCTTTTCCGGGACTGAAGCTTTCTTT | CASSFSGTEAFF
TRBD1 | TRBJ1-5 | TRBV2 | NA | TGTGCCAGCAGTGACAGGGGGCTAGGTCAGCCCCAGCATTTT | CASSDRGLGQPQHF
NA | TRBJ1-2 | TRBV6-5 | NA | TGTGCCAGCAGGCAACCGGGACATAACTATGGCTACACCTTC | CASRQPGHNYGYTF
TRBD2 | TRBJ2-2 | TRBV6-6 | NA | TGTGCCAGCAGTACCGGGGGAGGGGCCACCGGGGAGCTGTTTTTT | CASSTGGGATGELFF
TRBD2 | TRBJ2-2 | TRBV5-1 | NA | TGCGCCAGCAGCTTGGCGGGACTAGCGGGGGGCGCCGGGGAGCTGTTTTTT | CASSLAGLAGGAGELFF
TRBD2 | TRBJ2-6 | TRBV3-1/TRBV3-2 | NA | TGTGCCAGCAGCCGTATCGGGACTAGCGGGGAGACTGGGGCCAACGTCCTGACTTTC | CASSRIGTSGETGANVLTF
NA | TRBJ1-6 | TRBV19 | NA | TGTGCCAGTAGTATGATAACCCGGGGGACAAATTCACCCCTCCACTTT | CASSMITRGTNSPLHF
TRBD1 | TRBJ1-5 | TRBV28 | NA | TGTGCCAGCAGCCCGACAGGGGGCCGGAATCAGCCCCAGCATTTT | CASSPTGGRNQPQHF
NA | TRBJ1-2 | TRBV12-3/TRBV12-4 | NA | TGTGCCAGCAGTTTAGGCGGGGGATCAGGCTACACCTTC | CASSLGGGSGYTF
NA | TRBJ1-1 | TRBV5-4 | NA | TGTGCCTTCACCCCGGGCAACACTGAAGCTTTCTTT | CAFTPGNTEAFF
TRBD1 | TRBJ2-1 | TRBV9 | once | TGTGCCAGCAGCGCCGGACAGGGGGTTAAGAATGAGCAGTTCTTC | CASSAGQGVKNEQFF
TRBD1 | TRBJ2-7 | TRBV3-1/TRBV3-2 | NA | TGTGCCAGCAGCCAAGGAGGGTTCGGACAGGGCGGATTCTACGAGCAGTACTTC | CASSQGGFGQGGFYEQYF
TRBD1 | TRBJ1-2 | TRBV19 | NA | TGTGCCAGTAACGACCGGGACAGGGTAGCCTACACCTTC | CASNDRDRVAYTF
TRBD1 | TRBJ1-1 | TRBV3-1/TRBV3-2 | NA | TGTGCCAGCAGCCCCAGCGTAGGGGGCGGCACTGAAGCTTTCTTT | CASSPSVGGGTEAFF
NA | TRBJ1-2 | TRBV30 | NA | TGTGCCTGGAGTGTACAGGCGGGAAAAAAGGATGGCTACACCTTC | CAWSVQAGKKDGYTF
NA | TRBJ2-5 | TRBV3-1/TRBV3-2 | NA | TGTGCCAGCAGCCGAGGGGAGGCGACCCAGTACTTC | CASSRGEATQYF
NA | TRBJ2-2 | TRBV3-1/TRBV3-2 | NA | TGTGCCAGCAGCCCCTCTCAGTGGGGCGGGGAGCTGTTTTTT | CASSPSQWGGELFF
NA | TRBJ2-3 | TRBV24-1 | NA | TGTGCCACCAGTGACCCATTAGGGGGCGCGGGAACAGATACGCAGTATTTT | CATSDPLGGAGTDTQYF
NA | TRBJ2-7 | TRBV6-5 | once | TGTGCCAGCACGGGGGCAGGGGTCTACGAGCAGTACTTC | CASTGAGVYEQYF
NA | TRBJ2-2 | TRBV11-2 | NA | TGTGCCAGCAGCTTAGGGCCCAGAGGCACCGGGGAGCTGTTTTTT | CASSLGPRGTGELFF
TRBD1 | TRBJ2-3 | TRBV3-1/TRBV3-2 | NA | TGTGCCAGCACCTTCGGACAGGGGGACGCTTCTGCGCAGTATTTT | CASTFGQGDASAQYF
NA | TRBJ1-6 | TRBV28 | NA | TGTGCCAGCAGTTTGGGCCCTTATAATTCACCCCTCCACTTT | CASSLGPYNSPLHF
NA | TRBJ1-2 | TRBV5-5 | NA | TGTGCCAGCAGCCCCTCCACAGGGAGCTATGGAGGGGCCTTC | CASSPSTGSYGGAF
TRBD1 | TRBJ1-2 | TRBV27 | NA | TGTGCCAGCAGTCTCGACAGGGTTTATGGCTACACCTTC | CASSLDRVYGYTF
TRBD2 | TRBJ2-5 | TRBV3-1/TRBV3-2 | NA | TGTGCCAGCAGCCAGGCGGGGGAAGAGACCCAGTACTTC | CASSQAGEETQYF
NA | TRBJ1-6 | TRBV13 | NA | TGTGCCAGCAGCCCAACGGGAGCGGGCTCCTATAATTCACCCCTCCACTTT | CASSPTGAGSYNSPLHF